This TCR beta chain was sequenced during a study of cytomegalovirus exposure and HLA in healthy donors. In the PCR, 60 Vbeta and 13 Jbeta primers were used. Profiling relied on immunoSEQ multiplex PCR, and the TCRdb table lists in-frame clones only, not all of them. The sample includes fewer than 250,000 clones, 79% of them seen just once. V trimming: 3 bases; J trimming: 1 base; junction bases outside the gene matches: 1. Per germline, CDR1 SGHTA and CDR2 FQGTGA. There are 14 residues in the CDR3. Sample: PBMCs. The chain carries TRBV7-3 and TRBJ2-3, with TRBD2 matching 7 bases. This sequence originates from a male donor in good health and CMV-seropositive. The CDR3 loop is CASSFAGGTDTQYF. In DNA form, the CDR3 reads TGTGCCAGCAGCTTCGCGGGGGGCACAGATACGCAGTATTTT. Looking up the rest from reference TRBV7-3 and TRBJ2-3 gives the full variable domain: GAGVSQTPSNKVTEKGKYVELRCDPISGHTALYWYRQSLGQGPEFLIYFQGTGAADDSGLPNDRFFAVRPEGSVSTLKIQRTERGDSAVYLCASSFAGGTDTQYFGPGTRLTVL.